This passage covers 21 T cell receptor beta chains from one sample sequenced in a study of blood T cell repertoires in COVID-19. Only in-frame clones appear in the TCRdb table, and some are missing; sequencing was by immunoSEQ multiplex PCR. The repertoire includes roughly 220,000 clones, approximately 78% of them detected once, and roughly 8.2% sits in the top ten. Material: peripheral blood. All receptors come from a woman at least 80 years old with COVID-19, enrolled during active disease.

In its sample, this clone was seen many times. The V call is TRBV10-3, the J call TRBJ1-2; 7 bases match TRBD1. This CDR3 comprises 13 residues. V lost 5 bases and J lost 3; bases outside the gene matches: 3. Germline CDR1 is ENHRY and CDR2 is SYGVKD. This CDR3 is CAISPGTDYGYTF. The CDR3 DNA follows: TGTGCCATCAGTCCCGGGACAGACTATGGCTACACCTTC.

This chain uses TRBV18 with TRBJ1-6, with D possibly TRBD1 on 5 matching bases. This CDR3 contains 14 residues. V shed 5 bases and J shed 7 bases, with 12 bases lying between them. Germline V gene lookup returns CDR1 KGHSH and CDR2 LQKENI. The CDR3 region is CASSRVKGNSPLHF. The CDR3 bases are TGTGCCAGCTCAAGAGTAAAGGGGAATTCACCCCTCCACTTT.

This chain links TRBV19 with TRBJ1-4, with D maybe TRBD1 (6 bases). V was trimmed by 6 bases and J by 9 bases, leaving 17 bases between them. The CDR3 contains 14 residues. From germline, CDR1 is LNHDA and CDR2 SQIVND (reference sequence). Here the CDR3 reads CASRTSGDLQKLFF. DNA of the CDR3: TGTGCCAGTAGAACTTCAGGGGATTTGCAAAAACTGTTTTTT. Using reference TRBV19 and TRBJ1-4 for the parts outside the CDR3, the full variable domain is DGGITQSPKYLFRKEGQNVTLSCEQNLNHDAMYWYRQDPGQGLRLIYYSQIVNDFQKGDIAEGYSVSREKKESFPLTVTSAQKNPTAFYLCASRTSGDLQKLFFGSGTQLSVL.

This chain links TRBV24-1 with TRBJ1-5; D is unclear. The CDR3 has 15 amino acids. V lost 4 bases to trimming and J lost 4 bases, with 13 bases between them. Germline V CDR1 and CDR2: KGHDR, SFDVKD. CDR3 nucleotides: TGTGCCACCAGTGACTCACGCACGGGGAATCAGCCCCAGCATTTT. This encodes CATSDSRTGNQPQHF.

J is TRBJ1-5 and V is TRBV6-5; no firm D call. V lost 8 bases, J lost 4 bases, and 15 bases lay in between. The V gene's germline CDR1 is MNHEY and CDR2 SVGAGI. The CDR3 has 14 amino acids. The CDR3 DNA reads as TGTGCCAGCGTGGCAGGCGTTTGGAATCAGCCCCAGCATTTT. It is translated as CASVAGVWNQPQHF.

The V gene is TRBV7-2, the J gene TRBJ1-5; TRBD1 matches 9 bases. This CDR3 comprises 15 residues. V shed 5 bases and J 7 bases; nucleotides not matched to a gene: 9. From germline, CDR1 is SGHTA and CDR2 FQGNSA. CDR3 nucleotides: TGTGCCAGCAGCCCTGGACAGGGGATAAGGCAGCCCCAGCATTTT. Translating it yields CASSPGQGIRQPQHF.

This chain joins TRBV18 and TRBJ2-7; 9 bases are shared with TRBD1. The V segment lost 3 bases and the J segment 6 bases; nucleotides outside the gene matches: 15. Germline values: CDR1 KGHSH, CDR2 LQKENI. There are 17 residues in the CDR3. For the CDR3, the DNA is TGTGCCAGCTCACCTGGGACAGGGCCAGGGTATTCTAGCGAGCAGTACTTC. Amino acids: CASSPGTGPGYSSEQYF.

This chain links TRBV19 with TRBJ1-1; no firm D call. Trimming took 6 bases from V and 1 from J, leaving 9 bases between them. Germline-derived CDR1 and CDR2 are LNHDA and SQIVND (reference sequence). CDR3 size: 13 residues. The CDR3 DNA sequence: TGTGCCAGTAGAGAGCTCTCGAACACTGAAGCTTTCTTT. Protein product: CASRELSNTEAFF.

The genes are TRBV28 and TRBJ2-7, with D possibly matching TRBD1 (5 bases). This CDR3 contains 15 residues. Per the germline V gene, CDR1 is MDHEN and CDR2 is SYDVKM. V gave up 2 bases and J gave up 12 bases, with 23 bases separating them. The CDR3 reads CASSLQTDTVLRRYF. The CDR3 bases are TGTGCCAGCAGTTTACAAACGGACACTGTACTACGACGGTACTTC.

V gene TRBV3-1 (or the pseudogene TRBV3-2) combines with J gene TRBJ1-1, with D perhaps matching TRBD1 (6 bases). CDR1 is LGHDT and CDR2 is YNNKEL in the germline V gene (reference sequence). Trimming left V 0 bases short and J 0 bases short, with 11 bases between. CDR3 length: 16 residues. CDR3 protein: CASSQDSGTLNTEAFF. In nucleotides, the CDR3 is TGTGCCAGCAGCCAAGATTCGGGGACACTGAACACTGAAGCTTTCTTT.

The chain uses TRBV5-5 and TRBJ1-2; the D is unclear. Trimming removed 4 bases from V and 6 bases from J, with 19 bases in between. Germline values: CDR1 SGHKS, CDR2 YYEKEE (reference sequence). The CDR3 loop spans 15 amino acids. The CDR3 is CASSQATGSLNGYTF. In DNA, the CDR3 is TGTGCCAGCAGCCAAGCCACCGGGAGTTTAAATGGCTACACCTTC.

The CDR3 region has the DNA TGTGCCAGCAGCCGGGTGGGGGGGAATGAGCAGTTCTTC. This codes for CASSRVGGNEQFF. The chain uses TRBV3-1 (or the pseudogene TRBV3-2) and TRBJ2-1; TRBD2 aligns across 7 bases. Germline V gene data show CDR1 as LGHDT and CDR2 as YNNKEL (reference sequence). V was clipped by 4 bases and J by 7 bases; unmatched bases: 4. This CDR3 is built from 13 residues.

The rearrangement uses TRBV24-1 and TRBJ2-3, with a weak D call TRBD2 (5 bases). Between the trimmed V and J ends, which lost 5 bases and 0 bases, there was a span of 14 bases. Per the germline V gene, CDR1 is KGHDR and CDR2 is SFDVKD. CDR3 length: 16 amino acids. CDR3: CATSGGSGSSTDTQYF. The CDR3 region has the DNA TGTGCCACCAGTGGCGGCAGCGGTTCTAGCACAGATACGCAGTATTTT.

CDR3 protein: CASREVVTGELFF. The CDR3 region has the DNA TGTGCCAGCAGGGAGGTGGTCACCGGGGAGCTGTTTTTT. The gene calls are TRBV6-5 and TRBJ2-2, with D possibly TRBD2 on 5 matching bases. The CDR3 runs to 13 residues. Looked up from germline, CDR1 is MNHEY and CDR2 is SVGAGI. With 6 bases removed from V and 4 bases from J, the gap between germline ends came to 9 bases.

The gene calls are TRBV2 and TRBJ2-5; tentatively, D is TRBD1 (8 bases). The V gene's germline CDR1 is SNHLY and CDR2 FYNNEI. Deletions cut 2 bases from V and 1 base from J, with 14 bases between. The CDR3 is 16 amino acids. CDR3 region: CASSEHRGGAQETQYF. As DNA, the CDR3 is TGTGCCAGCAGTGAACACAGGGGGGGGGCCCAAGAGACCCAGTACTTC.

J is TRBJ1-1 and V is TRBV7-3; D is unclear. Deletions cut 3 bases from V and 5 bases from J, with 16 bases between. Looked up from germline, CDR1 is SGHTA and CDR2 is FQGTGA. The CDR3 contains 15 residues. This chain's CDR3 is CASSLRPGHGTEAFF. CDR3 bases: TGTGCCAGCAGCTTGAGACCGGGTCATGGAACTGAAGCTTTCTTT.

The CDR3 sequence is CASRPMRQINQPQHF. CDR3 nucleotides: TGTGCCAGCCGTCCTATGAGACAGATCAATCAGCCCCAGCATTTT. The chain couples TRBV28 to TRBJ1-5; maybe TRBD1 (5 bases). The V gene's germline CDR1 is MDHEN and CDR2 SYDVKM. Trimming removed 8 bases at V and 3 bases at J, with 17 bases between. The CDR3 is made up of 15 amino acids.

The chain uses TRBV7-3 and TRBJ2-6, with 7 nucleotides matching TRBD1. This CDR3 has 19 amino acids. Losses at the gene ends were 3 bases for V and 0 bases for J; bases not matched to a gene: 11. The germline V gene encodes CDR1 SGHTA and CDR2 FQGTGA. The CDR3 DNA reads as TGTGCCAGCAGCTTTTCTAGGAGCAGGGGGTTCTCTGGGGCCAACGTCCTGACTTTC. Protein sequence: CASSFSRSRGFSGANVLTF.

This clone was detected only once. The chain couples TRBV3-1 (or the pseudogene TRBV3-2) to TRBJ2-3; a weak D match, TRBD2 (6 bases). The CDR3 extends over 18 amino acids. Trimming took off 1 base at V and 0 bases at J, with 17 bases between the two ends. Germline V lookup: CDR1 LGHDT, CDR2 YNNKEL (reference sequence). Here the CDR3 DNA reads TGTGCCAGCAGCCAAGGTGGTGTATGGGGGAGGAGCACAGATACGCAGTATTTT. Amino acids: CASSQGGVWGRSTDTQYF.

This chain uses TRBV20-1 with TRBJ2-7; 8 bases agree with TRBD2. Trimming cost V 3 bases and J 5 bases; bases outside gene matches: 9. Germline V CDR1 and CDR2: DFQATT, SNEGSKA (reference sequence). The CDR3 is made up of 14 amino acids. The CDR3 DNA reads TGCAGTGCTAGTCTGGCTAGCGGGTCCCACGAGCAGTACTTC. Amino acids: CSASLASGSHEQYF.

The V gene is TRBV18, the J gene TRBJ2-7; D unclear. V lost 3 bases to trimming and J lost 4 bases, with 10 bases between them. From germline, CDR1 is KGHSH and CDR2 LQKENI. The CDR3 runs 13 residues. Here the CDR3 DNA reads TGTGCCAGCTCACCCCTCAACGGGTACGAGCAGTACTTC. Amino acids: CASSPLNGYEQYF.